Following are 10 T cell receptor beta chains from one sample sequenced in a study of CD8 T cells in ankylosing spondylitis. TCRdb recomputed calls from the 5' RACE reads with MiXCR, one row per CDR3 protein. The repertoire consists of approximately 260,000 distinct CDR3 sequences, with 15% to 20% occurring once and the leading ten covering over 25%. The source material was blood, either unsorted or a sorted T cell fraction (not recorded which). These receptors were taken from a male donor with ankylosing spondylitis or in good health (not recorded which).

This clonotype was seen just once. The chain couples TRBV19 to TRBJ2-1; a possible D gene is TRBD2 (6 bases). This CDR3 has 13 amino acids. Germline CDR1 and CDR2: LNHDA and SQIVND (reference sequence). The V and J ends lost 3 bases and 6 bases respectively, with 9 bases between them. CDR3: CASSMRSGNEQFF. As DNA, the CDR3 is TGTGCCAGTAGTATGCGTAGCGGCAATGAGCAGTTCTTC.

This clonotype has just a few counts. The rearrangement uses TRBV5-1 and TRBJ1-1, with D maybe TRBD1 (6 bases). The CDR3 contains 15 residues. Germline V gives CDR1 SGHRS, CDR2 YFSETQ. V lost 2 bases and J lost 1, with 12 bases in between. The CDR3 sequence is CASSLNGGWNTEAFF. In DNA, the CDR3 is TGCGCCAGCAGCTTAAATGGGGGCTGGAACACTGAAGCTTTCTTT.

This clonotype was detected many times. The chain couples TRBV29-1 to TRBJ2-7; the match to TRBD1 covers 8 bases. Germline CDR1 reads SQVTM; CDR2 reads ANQGSEA. The V and J ends lost 4 bases and 3 bases, in that order; junction bases with no gene match: 5. This CDR3 comprises 13 residues. CDR3 residues: CSVAGRGLYEQYF. Written as DNA, the CDR3 is TGCAGCGTTGCGGGCAGGGGGCTCTACGAGCAGTACTTC.

This clonotype was detected only a few times. J is TRBJ2-1 and V is TRBV3-1; 8 bases align to TRBD2. This CDR3 has 16 residues. V shed 2 bases and J 6 bases; nucleotides not matched to a gene: 9. Germline V lookup: CDR1 LGHDT, CDR2 YNNKEL (reference sequence). The DNA for the CDR3 is TGTGCCAGCAGCCAATACCCCAGCGGGAGCCGCAATGAGCAGTTCTTC. Translated, it gives CASSQYPSGSRNEQFF.

This clonotype has only a few counts. The chain links TRBV2 to TRBJ2-2, with 8 nucleotides matching TRBD2. Germline lookup yields CDR1 SNHLY and CDR2 FYNNEI. V trimming: 7 bases; J trimming: 6 bases; junction bases outside the gene matches: 13. The CDR3 extends over 16 amino acids. Here the CDR3 DNA reads TGTGCCAGCACCGTCCCTGACGGGAGGGCCCCCGGGGAGCTGTTTTTT. Its translation: CASTVPDGRAPGELFF.

A few counts support this clonotype. This rearrangement joins TRBV7-6 to TRBJ1-3; no definite D call. The CDR3 contains 14 residues. Trimming took 5 bases from V and 2 from J, leaving 10 bases between them. Germline CDR1 reads SGHVS; CDR2 reads FNYEAQ. The CDR3 sequence: CASSTRTPGNTIYF. For the CDR3, the DNA is TGTGCCAGCAGCACGAGGACTCCTGGAAACACCATATATTTT.

This clonotype was recorded many times. The CDR3 region has the DNA TGCGCCAGCAGCCAATGGACTAGCGGGAACTATGAGCAGTTCTTC. Translated, it gives CASSQWTSGNYEQFF. The rearrangement uses TRBV4-3 and TRBJ2-1, with TRBD2 identical over 12 bases. Germline CDR1 and CDR2: LGHNA and YSLEER. V shed 2 bases and J 8 bases; nucleotides not matched to a gene: 4. This CDR3 is 15 amino acids long.

V and J are TRBV10-3 and TRBJ2-1; the match to TRBD1 covers 8 bases. Germline-derived CDR1 and CDR2 are ENHRY and SYGVKD. V lost 4 bases to trimming and J lost 7 bases; unmatched junction nucleotides: 6. This CDR3 spans 14 amino acids. The CDR3 sequence: CAISGTGLRNEQFF. In DNA, the CDR3 is TGTGCCATCAGTGGGACAGGGCTGAGGAATGAGCAGTTCTTC.

This clonotype was recorded once. This chain connects TRBV11-2 to TRBJ1-1; D not certain. The CDR3 loop spans 14 amino acids. Germline-derived CDR1 and CDR2 are SGHAT and FQNNGV. The V end lost 5 bases, the J end lost 0 bases, and 10 bases lay between the germline ends. The CDR3 spells CASSPQAMNTEAFF. CDR3 nucleotides: TGTGCCAGCAGCCCGCAGGCCATGAACACTGAAGCTTTCTTT.

V and J are TRBV5-1 and TRBJ1-1, with D unresolved. Germline lookup yields CDR1 SGHRS and CDR2 YFSETQ. The CDR3 has 12 residues. V was clipped by 0 bases and J by 10 bases, with 10 bases between them. The CDR3 DNA follows: TGCGCCAGCAGCTTGGATACAGCCCCAGCTTTCTTT. This sequence encodes CASSLDTAPAFF.